This entry features one T cell receptor (beta chain) sequence. Its antigen is still unknown. This sample is part of a study of cytomegalovirus exposure and HLA in healthy donors. Study results and limitations: Earlier analysis found most TCR beta V segments productive about 90% or about 30% of the time. There were reportedly fewer N-insertions in an Asian-associated ancestry cluster than the roughly 610-donor mean, in a later analysis.

Germline V lookup: CDR1 MGHRA, CDR2 YSYEKL. The CDR3 spans 15 residues. With V trimmed by 3 bases and J by 5 bases, 9 bases remained unmatched. 13 Jbeta primers and 60 Vbeta primers were used for the PCR. The assay was immunoSEQ multiplex PCR, and TCRdb's table has in-frame clones only and misses some. Of roughly 170,000 clones detected, 77% appear once; the ten largest clones hold approximately 1.6%. This receptor was obtained from a woman aged 30 to 39 in good health and CMV-seronegative. The V gene is TRBV4-1, the J gene TRBJ1-1; 7 nucleotides agree with TRBD1. The sample consisted of PBMCs. Written as DNA, the CDR3 is TGCGCCAGCAGCCAGGCCCCGACAGGGAGGACTGAAGCTTTCTTT. It is translated as CASSQAPTGRTEAFF.